These 5 T cell receptor beta chains were all obtained from the same sample, sequenced in a study of shared clonotypes between healthy human individuals. Libraries were prepared by immunoSEQ multiplex PCR; TCRdb keeps only in-frame clonotypes and omits some of them. Of about 1 million clones in the sample, roughly 80% were seen once. Sample: memory CD4+ T cells sorted from blood. This sample's subset: CD45RA-negative fraction. Every receptor here comes from a young man in good health.

Concerning this clone itself: The junction differs from germline at one of its ends, possibly a read error. The V call is TRBV15, the J call TRBJ1-2; possibly TRBD1 for D (6 bases). Germline V gene sequence: CDR1 LNHNV, CDR2 YYDKDF (reference sequence). This CDR3 comprises 16 residues. The CDR3 is CAISREASTGFGGYTF. Here the CDR3 DNA reads TGTGCCATCAGCAGAGAGGCGTCGACAGGATTCGGTGGCTACACCTTC.

This clone came up a few times. The V call is TRBV25-1, the J call TRBJ1-5; D unclear. V lost 5 bases and J 2 bases, leaving 4 bases between the germline ends. CDR1 is MGHDK and CDR2 is SYGVNS in the germline V gene. This CDR3 spans 12 amino acids. This CDR3 is CASSFGNQPQHF. CDR3 DNA: TGTGCCAGCAGTTTCGGCAATCAGCCCCAGCATTTT.

This clone appeared a few times. This sequence joins TRBV10-3 and TRBJ1-2; 9 bases line up with TRBD1. The CDR3 consists of 15 residues. Germline V gives CDR1 ENHRY, CDR2 SYGVKD. With 2 bases clipped from V and 4 bases from J, the junction kept 5 bases outside the gene matches. This CDR3 is CAISEGTGIFYGYTF. CDR3 DNA sequence: TGTGCCATCAGTGAGGGGACAGGGATCTTCTATGGCTACACCTTC.

This clone was recorded many times. The CDR3 protein is CASTLLAGGHNEQFF. The DNA for the CDR3 is TGCGCCAGCACCCTACTAGCGGGGGGCCACAATGAGCAGTTCTTC. The rearrangement uses TRBV5-1 and TRBJ2-1, with 12 bases matching TRBD2. The CDR3 spans 15 residues. J lost 5 bases, V lost 6 bases, and 6 bases had no gene match. CDR1 SGHRS and CDR2 YFSETQ come from the germline V gene.

A remark on this clone: The same CDR3 also results from other DNA sequences found in this sample. The chain uses TRBV5-1 and TRBJ2-7, with D tentatively TRBD1 (5 bases). V shed 0 bases and J shed 2 bases, with 9 bases lying between them. Looked up from germline, CDR1 is SGHRS and CDR2 is YFSETQ. CDR3 length equals 14 residues. The DNA of the CDR3 is TGCGCCAGCAGCTTGGGGCAGGGTGCCTACGAGCAGTACTTC. It encodes CASSLGQGAYEQYF. Filled out from reference TRBV5-1 and TRBJ2-7, the complete variable domain reads KAGVTQTPRYLIKTRGQQVTLSCSPISGHRSVSWYQQTPGQGLQFLFEYFSETQRNKGNFPGRFSGRQFSNSRSEMNVSTLELGDSALYLCASSLGQGAYEQYFGPGTRLTVT.